The 5 T cell receptor beta chains below were found in one sample sequenced in a study of blood T cell repertoires in COVID-19. Clones were read by immunoSEQ multiplex PCR, and TCRdb kept only the in-frame ones, dropping some. The data hold more than 300,000 clones, with roughly 90% observed a single time. Sequenced sample: PBMCs or T cells enriched from blood (not recorded which). These receptors were taken from a woman aged 30 to 39 who had been exposed to COVID-19.

CDR3: CASSPWYRVRTGELFF. The CDR3 region has the DNA TGTGCCAGCAGCCCATGGTACAGGGTGAGAACCGGGGAGCTGTTTTTT. The V gene is TRBV7-6, the J gene TRBJ2-2; perhaps TRBD1 as D (6 bases). Germline assignment: CDR1 SGHVS and CDR2 FNYEAQ. The CDR3 is 16 amino acids. Trimming took 5 bases from V and 5 from J, leaving 18 bases between them.

The V gene is TRBV19, the J gene TRBJ1-2; 7 bases are shared with TRBD1. This CDR3 has 14 residues. Germline CDR1 is LNHDA and CDR2 is SQIVND (reference sequence). The V and J ends lost 3 bases and 3 bases, in that order; junction bases with no gene match: 4. The CDR3 DNA follows: TGTGCCAGTAGTATTATAACAGGGGACTATGGCTACACCTTC. Its translation: CASSIITGDYGYTF. The variable domain in full, with the rest retrieved from reference TRBV19 and TRBJ1-2, is DGGITQSPKYLFRKEGQNVTLSCEQNLNHDAMYWYRQDPGQGLRLIYYSQIVNDFQKGDIAEGYSVSREKKESFPLTVTSAQKNPTAFYLCASSIITGDYGYTFGSGTRLTVV.

The gene calls are TRBV20-1 and TRBJ1-1; D unclear. The V gene's germline CDR1 is DFQATT and CDR2 SNEGSKA (reference sequence). The CDR3 is 11 residues long. V dropped 3 bases and J dropped 6 bases, with 8 bases sitting between them. CDR3 in amino acids: CSARGGSEAFF. The DNA of the CDR3 is TGCAGTGCTAGGGGAGGGTCTGAAGCTTTCTTT.

The rearrangement links TRBV2 to TRBJ2-5; 8 positions match TRBD1. Trimming took 5 bases from V and 0 from J; bases not matched to a gene: 5. The CDR3 totals 15 residues. CDR1 is SNHLY and CDR2 is FYNNEI in the germline V gene. The CDR3 coding sequence is TGTGCCAGCAGTCCGCGACAGGGGTACCAAGAGACCCAGTACTTC. Its translation is CASSPRQGYQETQYF.

Regarding this clone: Other DNA sequences of this sample code for an identical CDR3. This chain uses TRBV5-4 with TRBJ1-2; TRBD1 matches at 7 bases. With 0 bases clipped from V and 5 bases from J, the junction kept 1 base outside the gene matches. Germline CDR1 and CDR2: SGHNT and YYREEE (reference sequence). The CDR3 covers 13 residues. CDR3 loop: CASSLDRGYGYTF. The CDR3 bases are TGTGCCAGCAGCTTGGACAGGGGATATGGCTACACCTTC.